Below, 20 T cell receptor beta chains from the same sample are listed, as sequenced in a study of spatial heterogeneity in lung cancer. These TCRs are of unknown antigen specificity. One entry per CDR3 protein results from TCRdb running MiXCR on the 5' RACE reads. The sample contains approximately 2,300 distinct CDR3 sequences, roughly an eighth of which appear only once. Time point: sample taken at primary tumor resection. Study findings and constraints: Mutation tallies in tumors tracked expanded intratumoral alpha and beta TCR counts.

Sequenced material: lung tumor tissue, taken at surgery. The receptors come from a male donor with early-stage non-small cell lung cancer.

This clonotype has ten or more counts. The chain recombines TRBV6-2 or TRBV6-3 with TRBJ2-5; D is possibly TRBD2 (6 bases). V lost 3 bases and J lost 2, with 22 bases in between. This CDR3 has 18 residues. Germline V gene sequence: CDR1 MNHEY, CDR2 SVGEGT. CDR3 amino acids: CASSYNALAEDIQETQYF. The CDR3 DNA reads as TGTGCCAGCAGTTATAATGCCTTAGCGGAGGATATTCAAGAGACCCAGTACTTC.

This clonotype counts as medium-sized (0.01 to 0.1%). The genes are TRBV16 and TRBJ1-4; weak D call: TRBD1 (5 bases). V lost 4 bases, J lost 10 bases, and 7 bases lay in between. This CDR3 contains 11 residues. Per the germline V gene, CDR1 is KGHSY and CDR2 is FQNENV. CDR3 protein: CASSRRGKLFF. The CDR3, as DNA: TGTGCCAGCAGCCGGAGGGGAAAACTGTTTTTT.

The table lists this clonotype with a count of one. The chain employs TRBV7-6 and TRBJ2-3; D remains unclear. The CDR3 covers 11 residues. CDR1 SGHVS and CDR2 FNYEAQ come from the germline V gene. The germline V and J ends were trimmed by 8 bases and 6 bases, with 9 bases remaining between them. The CDR3 sequence: CASLHQDTQYF. DNA of the CDR3: TGTGCCAGCTTGCACCAGGATACGCAGTATTTT.

By sample share, this clonotype is medium-sized. V gene TRBV5-1 combines with J gene TRBJ2-5; D unresolved. Per germline, CDR1 SGHRS and CDR2 YFSETQ. This CDR3 region has 14 residues. V was clipped by 2 bases and J by 0 bases, with 8 bases between them. The CDR3: CASSFERNQETQYF. The CDR3 coding sequence is TGCGCCAGCAGCTTCGAACGGAACCAAGAGACCCAGTACTTC. The entire variable domain, with the rest obtained from reference TRBV5-1 and TRBJ2-5, is as follows: KAGVTQTPRYLIKTRGQQVTLSCSPISGHRSVSWYQQTPGQGLQFLFEYFSETQRNKGNFPGRFSGRQFSNSRSEMNVSTLELGDSALYLCASSFERNQETQYFGPGTRLLVL.

This clonotype was counted many times. V and J are TRBV5-1 and TRBJ2-1; 9 positions match TRBD1. The germline gives CDR1 SGHRS, CDR2 YFSETQ. V lost 3 bases and J lost 9; bases outside the gene matches: 7. The CDR3 extends over 14 amino acids. The CDR3 DNA reads TGCGCCAGCAGCTCGGGACAGGGTCGAGGTGAGCAGTTCTTC. Translation: CASSSGQGRGEQFF.

This clonotype is labeled as medium-sized. At one end the junction does not follow the germline gene, possibly because of a read error. V gene TRBV7-2 combines with J gene TRBJ2-5, with TRBD1 matching 7 bases. Per germline, CDR1 SGHTA and CDR2 FQGNSA. This CDR3 is built from 13 residues. CDR3: CASSLGPDRSLDF. The CDR3 DNA sequence: TGTGCCAGCAGCTTAGGTCCGGACAGGAGTTTGGACTTC.

This rearrangement joins TRBV7-9 to TRBJ2-7; D unclear. CDR1 and CDR2 (germline): SEHNR, FQNEAQ (reference sequence). V lost 5 bases and J 5 bases, leaving 16 bases between the germline ends. This CDR3 is 14 amino acids long. The DNA of the CDR3 is TGTGCCAGCAGCCCCGGGCGCGAAACGGACGAGCAGTACTTC. Translated: CASSPGRETDEQYF.

This sequence joins TRBV21-1 and TRBJ1-2; the table's D call, TRBD1, has no DNA check behind it. TRBV21-1 is assigned pseudogene status. CDR3 length: 14 residues. In nucleotides, the CDR3 is TGTGCCAGCAGCAAAGAGGCGGGGGTCTATGGCTACACCTTC. Amino acid sequence: CASSKEAGVYGYTF.

This clonotype is termed large. The chain is built from TRBV3-1 and TRBJ2-3, with 8 bases identical to TRBD2. Germline-derived CDR1 and CDR2 are LGHDT and YNNKEL (reference sequence). The CDR3 loop spans 15 amino acids. The V segment lost 5 bases and the J segment 0 bases; nucleotides outside the gene matches: 4. CDR3 sequence: CASSMRGASTDTQYF. The CDR3 DNA follows: TGTGCCAGCAGCATGCGGGGGGCTAGCACAGATACGCAGTATTTT.

This clonotype is labeled as medium-sized. This chain joins TRBV7-9 and TRBJ2-7; D may be TRBD1 or TRBD2 (5 bases each). Germline V gives CDR1 SEHNR, CDR2 FQNEAQ (reference sequence). The CDR3 spans 14 residues. V lost 5 bases and J lost 7, with 18 bases in between. The CDR3, as DNA: TGTGCCAGCAGCGCAGTGGGGACCTTAGGGGAGCAGTACTTC. This codes for CASSAVGTLGEQYF.

This clonotype counts as medium-sized (0.01 to 0.1%). The chain has TRBV20-1 and TRBJ2-4; D not certain. With 6 bases removed from V and 0 bases from J, the gap between germline ends came to 12 bases. Germline V CDR1 and CDR2: DFQATT, SNEGSKA (reference sequence). The CDR3 length is 14 residues. The CDR3 coding sequence is TGCAGTGCCCAGACCACACTAGCCAAAAACATTCAGTACTTC. The encoded protein is CSAQTTLAKNIQYF.

Relative to its sample, this clonotype is medium-sized. The rearrangement joins TRBV5-1 to TRBJ2-5; 10 positions match TRBD2. The CDR3 runs 15 residues. Trimming took 4 bases from V and 3 from J; bases not matched to a gene: 6. Germline CDR1 is SGHRS and CDR2 is YFSETQ. The CDR3 reads CASSPRSGGEETQYF. The DNA for the CDR3 is TGCGCCAGCAGCCCCCGGAGCGGGGGGGAAGAGACCCAGTACTTC.

CDR3 DNA sequence: TGCGCCAGCAGCCCATCGATGCTAGCGGGAGGGCCAACCACAGATACGCAGTATTTT. Translating gives CASSPSMLAGGPTTDTQYF. J is TRBJ2-3 and V is TRBV4-3; 12 positions agree with TRBD2. The CDR3 sequence is 19 residues long. From germline, CDR1 is LGHNA and CDR2 YSLEER. V lost 4 bases to trimming and J lost 2 bases; unmatched junction nucleotides: 13.

In this sample, this clonotype is medium-sized. This chain uses TRBV7-9 with TRBJ2-1; a possible D gene is TRBD2 (5 bases). The V end was cut by 0 bases, the J end by 4 bases, with 10 bases between. The CDR3 spans 15 residues. Per the germline V gene, CDR1 is SEHNR and CDR2 is FQNEAQ (reference sequence). The CDR3 sequence is CASSLAPGFYNEQFF. In DNA, the CDR3 is TGTGCCAGCAGCTTAGCGCCGGGGTTTTACAATGAGCAGTTCTTC.

By its share, this clonotype is large (0.1 to 1%). The chain is built from TRBV6-6 and TRBJ1-4, with 8 bases fitting TRBD1. V was pared by 4 bases and J by 4 bases, with 5 bases of the junction left unmatched. There are 15 residues in the CDR3. From germline, CDR1 is MNHNY and CDR2 SVGAGI (reference sequence). CDR3 loop: CASSSGQGRNEKLFF. Here the CDR3 DNA reads TGTGCCAGCAGTTCCGGACAGGGCCGTAATGAAAAACTGTTTTTT.

By sample fraction, this clonotype is medium-sized. The V and J genes are TRBV10-3 and TRBJ1-4, with D maybe TRBD1 (6 bases). The CDR3 runs 14 residues. Trimming shortened V by 2 bases and J by 8 bases, and 12 bases separated the two germline ends. Germline V lookup: CDR1 ENHRY, CDR2 SYGVKD. CDR3 region: CAISENTDREKLFF. In nucleotides, the CDR3 is TGTGCCATCAGTGAGAATACCGACAGGGAAAAACTGTTTTTT.

This clonotype was recorded many times. The chain links TRBV5-4 to TRBJ1-2; 8 nucleotides align to TRBD1. The V segment lost 4 bases and the J segment 3 bases; nucleotides outside the gene matches: 14. The CDR3 consists of 17 residues. The germline gives CDR1 SGHNT, CDR2 YYREEE (reference sequence). This CDR3 is CASSPGQGGGGYYGYTF. The CDR3 DNA reads TGTGCCAGCAGCCCTGGACAGGGCGGCGGCGGATACTATGGCTACACCTTC.

This sequence joins TRBV6-1 and TRBJ1-6, with D hard to call. V gave up 7 bases and J gave up 9 bases, with 16 bases separating them. The CDR3 contains 14 residues. The germline CDR1 and CDR2 sequences are MNHNS and SASEGT. As DNA, the CDR3 is TGTGCCAGCACGGGAGTCGGGGATGGTTCACCCCTCCACTTT. Its protein is CASTGVGDGSPLHF.

This clonotype is labeled medium-sized. This chain uses TRBV27 with TRBJ2-7; TRBD2 is a possible D gene (5 bases). Trimming took 7 bases from V and 5 from J, leaving 24 bases between them. The CDR3 is 16 residues long. Germline V lookup: CDR1 MNHEY, CDR2 SMNVEV (reference sequence). The CDR3 sequence is CASTVGGRGGVNEQYF. The CDR3 nucleotides are TGTGCCAGCACCGTCGGTGGACGGGGTGGGGTCAACGAGCAGTACTTC.

This clonotype ranks as medium-sized. One junction end does not reproduce the germline sequence, and a read error may be involved. This chain connects TRBV7-7 to TRBJ1-3; D is unclear. Germline values: CDR1 SSHAT, CDR2 FNYEAQ (reference sequence). This CDR3 has 15 residues. The CDR3 sequence: CASSSAGRAGNTIYF. DNA for the CDR3: TGTGCTAGCAGCTCCGCCGGACGGGCGGGAAACACCATATATTTT.